The rows below give T cell receptor beta chains drawn from one sample of a study of blood T cell repertoires in COVID-19. Measured with immunoSEQ multiplex PCR; TCRdb has only the in-frame clones, and not every one. The sample yields a few hundred thousand clones, around 89% seen once. The sample comprised PBMCs or T cells enriched from blood (not recorded which). These receptors were taken from a woman aged 18-35 years who had recovered from COVID-19. Each CDR3 is given with its conserved first and last residue. D genes are given only for firm matches.

>12|NA|TRBJ1-2|TRBV30
TGTGCCTGGAGGGGCCGGGAGTATGGCTACACCTTC
CAWRGREYGYTF
>11|NA|TRBJ1-2|TRBV9
TGTGCCAGCAGGGGGGCCTATGGCTACACCTTC
CASRGAYGYTF
>13|NA|TRBJ1-6|TRBV7-9
TGTGCCAGCAGCGACGACAGTGGAGAATCCCTCCACTTT
CASSDDSGESLHF
>14|NA|TRBJ1-2|TRBV18
TGTGCCAGCTCACCACGGCAGGGTAACTATGGCTACACCTTC
CASSPRQGNYGYTF
>14|TRBD2|TRBJ2-1|TRBV2
TGTGCCAGCAGTGGGATAGCGGGGGGAAATGAGCAGTTCTTC
CASSGIAGGNEQFF
>13|NA|TRBJ2-1|TRBV9
TGTGCCAGCAGCGTAGAGGAGGGGTTTGAGCAGTTCTTC
CASSVEEGFEQFF
>15|TRBD1|TRBJ1-2|TRBV6-5
TGTGCCAGCAGTCGGCCCGGGACAGGGCTTTATGGCTACACCTTC
CASSRPGTGLYGYTF
>14|NA|TRBJ1-3|TRBV10-3
TGTGCCATCAGGCCGACAGACTCTGGAAACACCATATATTTT
CAIRPTDSGNTIYF
>15|NA|TRBJ2-7|TRBV3-1/TRBV3-2
TGTGCCAGCAGCCCATCCCCTAGGGGCCCCGGGGAGCAGTACTTC
CASSPSPRGPGEQYF
>16|TRBD2|TRBJ2-5|TRBV7-3
TGTGCCAGCAGCTTAACGGGACTAGCGGGGAAAGAGACCCAGTACTTC
CASSLTGLAGKETQYF
>12|NA|TRBJ1-1|TRBV7-9
TGTGCCAGCAGCTTAGGGGAGCGTGAAGCTTTCTTT
CASSLGEREAFF
>14|TRBD1|TRBJ2-3|TRBV11-1
TGTGCCAGCAGCTTAGATGGGACAGGAGATACGCAGTATTTT
CASSLDGTGDTQYF
>14|NA|TRBJ1-1|TRBV5-6
TGTGCCAGCAGCTCAGGGGCTTCGAACACTGAAGCTTTCTTT
CASSSGASNTEAFF
>15|TRBD1|TRBJ2-3|TRBV18
TGTGCCAGCTCACCACCGACAGGGGTTAGGGATACGCAGTATTTT
CASSPPTGVRDTQYF
>14|TRBD1|TRBJ2-5|TRBV30
TGTGCCTGGAGTATCGGGACAGGGGGAGAGACCCAGTACTTC
CAWSIGTGGETQYF
>12|NA|TRBJ1-5|TRBV19
TGTGCCAGTAGTATCCCCGTACAGCCCCAGCATTTT
CASSIPVQPQHF
>11|NA|TRBJ1-2|TRBV19
TGTGCCAGTAATCAGGCTGGAGGCTACACCTTC
CASNQAGGYTF
>15|TRBD2|TRBJ2-7|TRBV5-6
TGTGCCAGCAGCTTGGTTAGCGGGGGCTCCTACGAGCAGTACTTC
CASSLVSGGSYEQYF
>14|TRBD1|TRBJ1-6|TRBV5-6
TGTGCCAGCACGCCGGGACAGCTTAATTCACCCCTCCACTTT
CASTPGQLNSPLHF
>14|NA|TRBJ1-6|TRBV6-2/TRBV6-3
TGTGCCAGCAGCAGAGGGGGTACAGGATCACCCCTCCACTTT
CASSRGGTGSPLHF
>15|NA|TRBJ1-5|TRBV29-1
TGCAGCGTAGTGACAGCCGCCGACGGGAATCAGCCCCAGCATTTT
CSVVTAADGNQPQHF
>15|TRBD1|TRBJ1-2|TRBV30
TGTGCCTGGAGTGTCCTGGACAGGGCGGGCTATGGCTACACCTTC
CAWSVLDRAGYGYTF
>18|NA|TRBJ1-3|TRBV11-2
TGTGCCAGCAGCTTGACCCAGGGACAAGGGGCCTCTGGAAACACCATATATTTT
CASSLTQGQGASGNTIYF
>13|TRBD1|TRBJ1-2|TRBV9
TGTGCCAGCACCGGACAGGGCTACTATGGCTACACCTTC
CASTGQGYYGYTF